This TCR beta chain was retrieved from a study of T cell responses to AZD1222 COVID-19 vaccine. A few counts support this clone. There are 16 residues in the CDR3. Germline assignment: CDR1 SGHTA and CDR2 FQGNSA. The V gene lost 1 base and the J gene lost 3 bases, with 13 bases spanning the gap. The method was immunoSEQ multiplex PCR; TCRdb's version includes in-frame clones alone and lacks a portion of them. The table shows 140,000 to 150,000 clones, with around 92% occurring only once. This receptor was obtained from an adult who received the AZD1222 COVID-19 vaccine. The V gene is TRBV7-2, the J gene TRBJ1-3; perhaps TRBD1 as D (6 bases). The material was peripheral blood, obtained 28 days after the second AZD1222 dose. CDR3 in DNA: TGTGCCAGCAGCTTAGGGGCCCCGGACAGTGGAAACACCATATATTTT. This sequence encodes CASSLGAPDSGNTIYF. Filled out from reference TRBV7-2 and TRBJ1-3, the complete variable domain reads GAGVSQSPSNKVTEKGKDVELRCDPISGHTALYWYRQSLGQGLEFLIYFQGNSAPDKSGLPSDRFSAERTGGSVSTLTIQRTQQEDSAVYLCASSLGAPDSGNTIYFGEGSWLTVV.